The entry that follows covers one T cell receptor (beta chain) sequence. The PCR made use of 60 Vbeta and 13 Jbeta primers. Measured with immunoSEQ multiplex PCR; TCRdb has only the in-frame clones, and not every one. Of under 130,000 clones listed, 80% are singletons. This sample is drawn from a study of cytomegalovirus exposure and HLA in healthy donors. The sample was PBMCs. The sequence was collected from a man younger than 45 in good health and CMV-seropositive.

The CDR3 loop reads CASSGQDSSYEQYF. The CDR3 nucleotides are TGTGCCAGCAGCGGACAGGACTCCTCCTACGAGCAGTACTTC. The chain is built from TRBV21-1 and TRBJ2-7; TRBD1 is taken as the D call from the table, unchecked against the DNA. TRBV21-1 has pseudogene status. This CDR3 region has 14 residues.